The 22 T cell receptor beta chains listed next were all sequenced from one sample in a study of T cells in Graves' hyperthyroidism and ophthalmopathy. There were TCR beta CDR3 regions amplified from RNA transcripts. HTBI primers were used for first-round RT-PCR of the TCR CDR3. MiXCR, run by TCRdb on the multiplex PCR reads, gives a single entry per CDR3 protein. The repertoire has hundreds of thousands of distinct CDR3 sequences, 15% to 20% of them found once; the top ten carry less than 4.5%. The sequenced material came from blood. Receptor source: a woman aged 30 to 39 with Graves' hyperthyroidism.

In its sample, this clonotype was seen a few times. The CDR3 sequence is CASSPSGRPTNNEQFF. The CDR3 nucleotides read TGTGCCAGCAGTCCTAGCGGGAGGCCGACTAACAATGAGCAGTTCTTC. The chain combines TRBV28 with TRBJ2-1; 11 positions match TRBD2. J was trimmed by 5 bases and V by 5 bases; bases with no gene match: 8. Germline CDR1 and CDR2: MDHEN and SYDVKM. This CDR3 has 16 residues.

J is TRBJ2-7 and V is TRBV18; a weak D match, TRBD2 (6 bases). Germline V gene data show CDR1 as KGHSH and CDR2 as LQKENI. CDR3 length: 16 residues. Trimming cost V 6 bases and J 2 bases, with 20 bases left between them. The CDR3 is CASSTGTPTNPYEQYF. CDR3 nucleotide sequence: TGTGCCAGCTCTACTGGGACTCCCACAAACCCCTACGAGCAGTACTTC.

This chain joins TRBV12-3 or TRBV12-4 and TRBJ1-3, with D perhaps TRBD1 (6 bases). The CDR3 loop spans 14 amino acids. Trimming took 6 bases from V and 3 from J, leaving 12 bases between them. CDR3 loop: CASSLQGGGNTIYF. The DNA for the CDR3 is TGTGCCAGCAGCTTACAGGGTGGTGGAAACACCATATATTTT.

A note on this clonotype: Given the absence of the conserved phenylalanine or tryptophan at the CDR3 end, a read error is likely. The gene calls are TRBV5-1 and TRBJ2-5; tentatively, D is TRBD2 (6 bases). V was trimmed by 0 bases and J by 5 bases, leaving 14 bases between them. There are 15 residues in the CDR3. Germline V gene lookup returns CDR1 SGHRS and CDR2 YFSETQ. CDR3 bases: TGCGCCAGCAGCTTGGAGATCGGGAGACGGGAGACCCAGTACCTC. It translates to CASSLEIGRRETQYL.

This clonotype appeared many times. V and J are TRBV18 and TRBJ1-1; D remains ambiguous. Deletions cut 0 bases from V and 3 bases from J, with 5 bases between. This CDR3 is built from 13 residues. The germline V gene has CDR1 KGHSH and CDR2 LQKENI. CDR3 nucleotide sequence: TGTGCCAGCTCACCACCGTTCGACACTGAAGCTTTCTTT. Protein product: CASSPPFDTEAFF.

This clonotype was observed at least ten times. This chain joins TRBV6-1 and TRBJ2-7, with 11 bases identical to TRBD2. From germline, CDR1 is MNHNS and CDR2 SASEGT. Trimming removed 5 bases from V and 8 bases from J; junction bases left unmatched: 17. The CDR3 extends over 17 amino acids. As DNA, the CDR3 is TGTGCCAGCAGTTACCCTGAACCGGGACTAGCGGTTACAAAGCAGTACTTC. Translated, it gives CASSYPEPGLAVTKQYF.

Notes on this clonotype: This may be a read error: a much more frequent sequence differs by one nucleotide. This chain uses TRBV30 with TRBJ2-7, with D uncertain. This CDR3 contains 10 residues. Germline values: CDR1 GTSNPN, CDR2 SVGIG (reference sequence). Trimming removed 3 bases at V and 6 bases at J, with 6 bases between. The CDR3 region is CAWREIEQYF. CDR3 DNA sequence: TGTGCCTGGAGGGAGATCGAGCAGTACTTC.

This clonotype was recorded at least ten times. This chain uses TRBV2 with TRBJ1-1; TRBD1 is a possible D gene (6 bases). CDR3 length: 14 residues. Germline CDR1 SNHLY, CDR2 FYNNEI. The germline V and J ends were trimmed by 8 bases and 0 bases, with 13 bases remaining between them. The DNA for the CDR3 is TGTGCCAGCTCGGACAGCCCCATGAACACTGAAGCTTTCTTT. It codes for CASSDSPMNTEAFF.

This clonotype was seen a handful of times. This chain links TRBV24-1 with TRBJ2-1, with D maybe TRBD2 (6 bases). CDR1 and CDR2 (germline): KGHDR, SFDVKD. V was clipped by 3 bases and J by 6 bases, with 17 bases between them. The CDR3 sequence is 16 residues long. The DNA of the CDR3 is TGTGCCACCAGTGATGCGGGACTCCTAGTAGCCAATGAGCAGTTCTTC. Its translation is CATSDAGLLVANEQFF.

Ten or more counts support this clonotype. The chain joins TRBV6-1 to TRBJ2-1; 8 bases line up with TRBD1. This CDR3 spans 15 amino acids. V trimming: 7 bases; J trimming: 5 bases; junction bases outside the gene matches: 10. Germline V gene sequence: CDR1 MNHNS, CDR2 SASEGT. The CDR3 region has the DNA TGTGCCAGCACTAAAGACAGGGGCCACAACAATGAGCAGTTCTTC. Translating it yields CASTKDRGHNNEQFF.

The J gene is TRBJ2-7, the V gene TRBV6-1; D is perhaps TRBD1 (7 bases). Trimming took off 5 bases at V and 5 bases at J, with 13 bases between the two ends. The CDR3 has 13 amino acids. Germline-derived CDR1 and CDR2 are MNHNS and SASEGT. The CDR3 sequence: CASSFQGGDEQYF. CDR3 sequence (DNA): TGTGCCAGCAGTTTTCAGGGGGGCGACGAGCAGTACTTC.

This chain links TRBV9 with TRBJ2-2, with 10 bases lining up with TRBD1. V shed 4 bases and J 7 bases; nucleotides not matched to a gene: 7. Looked up from germline, CDR1 is SGDLS and CDR2 is YYNGEE. CDR3 length: 15 residues. CDR3 region: CASSPTGGVNGELFF. The CDR3 DNA reads TGTGCCAGCAGCCCGACAGGGGGCGTGAACGGGGAGCTGTTTTTT. Looking up the rest from reference TRBV9 and TRBJ2-2 gives the full variable domain: DSGVTQTPKHLITATGQRVTLRCSPRSGDLSVYWYQQSLDQGLQFLIQYYNGEERAKGNILERFSAQQFPDLHSELNLSSLELGDSALYFCASSPTGGVNGELFFGEGSRLTVL.

The genes are TRBV20-1 and TRBJ2-3; TRBD2 matches at 8 bases. J was trimmed by 4 bases and V by 3 bases; bases with no gene match: 9. Germline V gene lookup returns CDR1 DFQATT and CDR2 SNEGSKA (reference sequence). There are 15 residues in the CDR3. CDR3 DNA sequence: TGCAGTGCTAGCGCAGCGGGAGTGTTAGCAGATACGCAGTATTTT. This translates into CSASAAGVLADTQYF.

This clonotype was seen ten or more times. This sequence joins TRBV3-1 and TRBJ2-3, with D perhaps matching TRBD1 or TRBD2 (6 bases each). Germline-derived CDR1 and CDR2 are LGHDT and YNNKEL (reference sequence). Deletions cut 0 bases from V and 4 bases from J, with 11 bases between. The CDR3 sequence is 15 residues long. CDR3 bases: TGTGCCAGCAGCCAAGATATCGGGGGCGCAGATACGCAGTATTTT. This gives the protein CASSQDIGGADTQYF.

Many counts were recorded for this clonotype. The rearrangement uses TRBV27 and TRBJ2-1; 8 bases align to TRBD2. Germline V gene data show CDR1 as MNHEY and CDR2 as SMNVEV (reference sequence). Trimming took 8 bases from V and 0 from J; bases not matched to a gene: 6. The CDR3 covers 15 residues. Here the CDR3 DNA reads TGTGCCAGCCGGGTAAGCGGGAGCTCCTACAATGAGCAGTTCTTC. This gives the protein CASRVSGSSYNEQFF.

This clonotype was observed a few times. The V call is TRBV4-2, the J call TRBJ2-3; no reliable D call. The CDR3 contains 15 residues. V dropped 1 base and J dropped 4 bases, with 12 bases sitting between them. Germline loops: CDR1 LGHNA, CDR2 YNFKEQ. The CDR3 sequence is CASSQAPRVADTQYF. The CDR3 DNA reads TGTGCCAGCAGCCAAGCCCCAAGAGTCGCAGATACGCAGTATTTT.

This clonotype was found many times. The genes are TRBV5-1 and TRBJ1-2, with D possibly matching TRBD1 (6 bases). V was shortened by 3 bases and J by 0 bases, with 9 bases between the two germline ends. Germline assignment: CDR1 SGHRS and CDR2 YFSETQ. This CDR3 spans 14 amino acids. The CDR3 nucleotides read TGCGCCAGCAGCTGGGGGACAACTAACTATGGCTACACCTTC. Amino acids: CASSWGTTNYGYTF.

In this sample, this clonotype turned up many times. The CDR3 DNA reads as TGTGCCAGCAGTTCCGCGACAGGCTCCTACAATGAGCAGTTCTTC. This translates into CASSSATGSYNEQFF. This sequence joins TRBV28 and TRBJ2-1; possibly TRBD1 for D (6 bases). V shed 4 bases and J shed 0 bases, with 10 bases lying between them. Per the germline V gene, CDR1 is MDHEN and CDR2 is SYDVKM. This CDR3 has 15 amino acids.

This clonotype was recorded many times. The chain joins TRBV28 to TRBJ1-2, with D uncertain. CDR1 MDHEN and CDR2 SYDVKM come from the germline V gene. V dropped 4 bases and J dropped 8 bases, with 8 bases sitting between them. CDR3 length: 11 residues. CDR3 nucleotide sequence: TGTGCCAGCAGTTATTACGAGGGCTACACCTTC. It yields the protein CASSYYEGYTF.

J is TRBJ2-7 and V is TRBV2; D might be TRBD1 or TRBD2, each matching 5 bases. Per the germline V gene, CDR1 is SNHLY and CDR2 is FYNNEI. The length of the CDR3 is 14 residues. V lost 9 bases and J 2 bases, leaving 17 bases between the germline ends. The CDR3 spells CASERGTSPYEQYF. CDR3 nucleotides: TGTGCCAGTGAAAGAGGGACGTCTCCCTACGAGCAGTACTTC.

This rearrangement joins TRBV20-1 to TRBJ2-3, with 8 bases lining up with TRBD1. There are 15 residues in the CDR3. CDR1 and CDR2 (germline): DFQATT, SNEGSKA (reference sequence). Trimming removed 0 bases from V and 3 bases from J; junction bases left unmatched: 5. CDR3 in DNA: TGCAGTGCTAGAGACGCGGACAGGGTAACAGATACGCAGTATTTT. Its protein is CSARDADRVTDTQYF.

This clonotype was found many times. The rearrangement joins TRBV28 to TRBJ1-2; D perhaps matches TRBD1 (5 bases). The germline gives CDR1 MDHEN, CDR2 SYDVKM. V lost 7 bases and J 7 bases, leaving 13 bases between the germline ends. This CDR3 has 12 amino acids. The CDR3 is CASIGGLGGYTF. The CDR3 region has the DNA TGTGCCAGCATTGGGGGACTCGGTGGCTACACCTTC.